The sample holds a few counts of the clone carrying this T cell receptor beta chain. TCRdb ran MiXCR on the 5' RACE reads and lists one entry per CDR3 protein. Altogether 40,000 to 55,000 distinct CDR3 sequences are present, roughly 23% being singletons, with the ten largest covering about 3.9%. Germline lookup yields CDR1 SGHAT and CDR2 FQNNGV. The V and J ends lost 1 base and 8 bases, in that order; junction bases with no gene match: 7. This CDR3 contains 15 residues. Cells sorted as Tregs were CD4+, CD25+ and CD127-/low. This receptor was obtained from a female donor with breast cancer. The sample comprised Tregs sorted from a lymph node. This sequence joins TRBV11-2 and TRBJ1-4; 7 bases map to TRBD1. CDR3 sequence reads: CASSLGDRVEEKLFF. For the CDR3, the DNA is TGTGCCAGCAGCTTAGGAGACAGGGTGGAGGAAAAACTGTTTTTT. The whole variable domain, remainder taken from reference TRBV11-2 and TRBJ1-4, is EAGVAQSPRYKIIEKRQSVAFWCNPISGHATLYWYQQILGQGPKLLIQFQNNGVVDDSQLPKDRFSAERLKGVDSTLKIQPAKLEDSAVYLCASSLGDRVEEKLFFGSGTQLSVL.